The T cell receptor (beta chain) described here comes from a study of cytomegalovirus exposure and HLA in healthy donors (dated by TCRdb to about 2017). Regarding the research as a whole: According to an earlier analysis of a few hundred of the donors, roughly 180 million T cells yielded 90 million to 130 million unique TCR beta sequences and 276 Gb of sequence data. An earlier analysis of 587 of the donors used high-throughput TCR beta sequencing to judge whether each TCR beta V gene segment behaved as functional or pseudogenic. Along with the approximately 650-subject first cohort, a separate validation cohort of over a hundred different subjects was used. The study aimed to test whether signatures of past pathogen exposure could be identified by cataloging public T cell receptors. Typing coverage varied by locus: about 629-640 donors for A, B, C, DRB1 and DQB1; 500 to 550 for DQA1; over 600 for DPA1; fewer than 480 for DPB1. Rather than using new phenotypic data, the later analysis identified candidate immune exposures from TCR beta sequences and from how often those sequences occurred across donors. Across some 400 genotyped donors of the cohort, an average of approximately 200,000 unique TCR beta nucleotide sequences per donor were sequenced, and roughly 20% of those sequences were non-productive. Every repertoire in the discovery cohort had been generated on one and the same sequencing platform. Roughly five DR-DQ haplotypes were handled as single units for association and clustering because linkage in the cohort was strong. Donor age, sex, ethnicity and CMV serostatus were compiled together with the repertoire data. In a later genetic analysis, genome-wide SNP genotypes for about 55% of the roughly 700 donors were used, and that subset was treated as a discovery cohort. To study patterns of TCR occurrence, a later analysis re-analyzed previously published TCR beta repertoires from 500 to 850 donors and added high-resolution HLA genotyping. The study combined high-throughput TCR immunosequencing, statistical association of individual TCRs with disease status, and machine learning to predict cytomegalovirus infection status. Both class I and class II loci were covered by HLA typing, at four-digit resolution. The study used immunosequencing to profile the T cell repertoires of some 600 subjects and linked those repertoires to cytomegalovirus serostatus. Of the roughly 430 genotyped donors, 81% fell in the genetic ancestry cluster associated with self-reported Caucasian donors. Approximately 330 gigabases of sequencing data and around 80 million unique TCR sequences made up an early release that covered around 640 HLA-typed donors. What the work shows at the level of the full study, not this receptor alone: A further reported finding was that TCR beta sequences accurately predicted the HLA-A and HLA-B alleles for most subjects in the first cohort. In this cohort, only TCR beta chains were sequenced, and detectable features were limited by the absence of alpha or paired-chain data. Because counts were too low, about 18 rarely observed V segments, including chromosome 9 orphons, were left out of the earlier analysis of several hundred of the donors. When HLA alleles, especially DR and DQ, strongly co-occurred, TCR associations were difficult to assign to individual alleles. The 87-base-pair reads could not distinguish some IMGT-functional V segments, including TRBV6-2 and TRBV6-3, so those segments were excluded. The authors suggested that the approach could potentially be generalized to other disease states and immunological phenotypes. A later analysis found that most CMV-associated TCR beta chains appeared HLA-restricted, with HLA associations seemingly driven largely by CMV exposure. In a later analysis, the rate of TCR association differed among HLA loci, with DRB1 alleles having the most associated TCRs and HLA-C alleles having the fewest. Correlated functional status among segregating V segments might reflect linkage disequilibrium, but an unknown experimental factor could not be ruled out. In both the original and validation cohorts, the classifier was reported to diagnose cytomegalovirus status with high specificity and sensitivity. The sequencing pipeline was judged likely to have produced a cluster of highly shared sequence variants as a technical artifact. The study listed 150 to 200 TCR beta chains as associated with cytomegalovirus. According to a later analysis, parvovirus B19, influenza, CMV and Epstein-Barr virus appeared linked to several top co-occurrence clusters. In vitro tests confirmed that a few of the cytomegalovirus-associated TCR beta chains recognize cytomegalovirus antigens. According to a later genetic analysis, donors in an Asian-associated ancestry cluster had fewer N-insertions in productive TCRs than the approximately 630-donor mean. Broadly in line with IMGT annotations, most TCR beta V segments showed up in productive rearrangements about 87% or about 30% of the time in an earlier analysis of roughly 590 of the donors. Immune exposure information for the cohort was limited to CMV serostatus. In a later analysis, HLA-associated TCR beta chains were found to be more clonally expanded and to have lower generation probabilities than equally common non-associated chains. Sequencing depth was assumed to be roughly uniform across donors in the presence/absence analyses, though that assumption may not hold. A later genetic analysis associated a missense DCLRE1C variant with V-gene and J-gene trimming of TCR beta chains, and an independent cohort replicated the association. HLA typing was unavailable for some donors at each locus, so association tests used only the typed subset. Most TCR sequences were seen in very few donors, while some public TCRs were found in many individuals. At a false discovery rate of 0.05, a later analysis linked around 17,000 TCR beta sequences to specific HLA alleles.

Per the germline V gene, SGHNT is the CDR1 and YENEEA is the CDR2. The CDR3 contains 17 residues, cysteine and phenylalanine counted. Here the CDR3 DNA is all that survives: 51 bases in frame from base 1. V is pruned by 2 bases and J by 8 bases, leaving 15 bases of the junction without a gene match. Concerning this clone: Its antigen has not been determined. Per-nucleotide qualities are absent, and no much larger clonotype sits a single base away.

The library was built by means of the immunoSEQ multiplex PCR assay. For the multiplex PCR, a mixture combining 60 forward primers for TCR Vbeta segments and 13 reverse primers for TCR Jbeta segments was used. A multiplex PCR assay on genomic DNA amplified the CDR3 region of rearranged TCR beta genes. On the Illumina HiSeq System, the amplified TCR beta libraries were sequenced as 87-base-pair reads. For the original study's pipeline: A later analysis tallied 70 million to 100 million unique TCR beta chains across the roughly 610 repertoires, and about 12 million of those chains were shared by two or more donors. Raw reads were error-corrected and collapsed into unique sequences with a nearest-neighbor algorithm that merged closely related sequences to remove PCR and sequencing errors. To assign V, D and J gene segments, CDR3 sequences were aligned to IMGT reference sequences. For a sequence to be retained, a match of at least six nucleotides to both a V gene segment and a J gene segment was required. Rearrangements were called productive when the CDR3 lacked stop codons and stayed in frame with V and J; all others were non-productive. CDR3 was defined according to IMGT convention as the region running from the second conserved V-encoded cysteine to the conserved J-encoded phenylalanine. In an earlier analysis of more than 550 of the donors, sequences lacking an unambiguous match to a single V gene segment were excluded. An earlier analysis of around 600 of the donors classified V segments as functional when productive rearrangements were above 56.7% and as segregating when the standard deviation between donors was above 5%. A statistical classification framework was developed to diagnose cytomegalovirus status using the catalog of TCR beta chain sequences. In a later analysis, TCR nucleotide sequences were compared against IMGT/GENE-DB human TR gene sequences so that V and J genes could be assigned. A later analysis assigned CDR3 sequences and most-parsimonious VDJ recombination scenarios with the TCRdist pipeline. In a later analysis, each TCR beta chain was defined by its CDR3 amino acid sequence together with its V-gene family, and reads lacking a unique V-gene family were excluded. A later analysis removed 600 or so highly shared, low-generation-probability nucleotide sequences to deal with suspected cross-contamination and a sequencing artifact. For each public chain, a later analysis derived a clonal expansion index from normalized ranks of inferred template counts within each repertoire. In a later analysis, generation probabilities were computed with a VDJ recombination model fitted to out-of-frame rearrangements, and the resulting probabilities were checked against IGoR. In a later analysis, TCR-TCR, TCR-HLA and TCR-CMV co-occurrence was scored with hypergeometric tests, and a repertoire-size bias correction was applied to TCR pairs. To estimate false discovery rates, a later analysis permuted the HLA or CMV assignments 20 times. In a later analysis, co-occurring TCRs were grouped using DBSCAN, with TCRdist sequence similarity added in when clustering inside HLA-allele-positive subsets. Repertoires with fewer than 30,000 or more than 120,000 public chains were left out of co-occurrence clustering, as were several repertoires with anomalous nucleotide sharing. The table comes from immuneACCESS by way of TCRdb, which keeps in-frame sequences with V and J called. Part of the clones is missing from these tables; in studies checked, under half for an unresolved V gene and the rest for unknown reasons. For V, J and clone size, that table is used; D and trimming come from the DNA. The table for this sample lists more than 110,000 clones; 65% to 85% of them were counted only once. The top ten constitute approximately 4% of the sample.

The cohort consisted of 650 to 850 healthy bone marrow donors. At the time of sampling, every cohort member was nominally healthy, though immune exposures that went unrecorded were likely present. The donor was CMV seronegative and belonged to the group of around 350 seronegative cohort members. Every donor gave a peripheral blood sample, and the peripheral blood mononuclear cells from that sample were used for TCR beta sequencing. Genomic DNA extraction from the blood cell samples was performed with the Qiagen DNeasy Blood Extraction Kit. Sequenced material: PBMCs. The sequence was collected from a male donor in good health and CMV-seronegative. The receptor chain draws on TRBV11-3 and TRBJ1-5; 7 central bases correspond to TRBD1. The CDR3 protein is CASSLPITGVEGKPQHF. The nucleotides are TGTGCCAGCAGCTTACCGATTACAGGGGTAGAAGGTAAGCCCCAGCATTTT.